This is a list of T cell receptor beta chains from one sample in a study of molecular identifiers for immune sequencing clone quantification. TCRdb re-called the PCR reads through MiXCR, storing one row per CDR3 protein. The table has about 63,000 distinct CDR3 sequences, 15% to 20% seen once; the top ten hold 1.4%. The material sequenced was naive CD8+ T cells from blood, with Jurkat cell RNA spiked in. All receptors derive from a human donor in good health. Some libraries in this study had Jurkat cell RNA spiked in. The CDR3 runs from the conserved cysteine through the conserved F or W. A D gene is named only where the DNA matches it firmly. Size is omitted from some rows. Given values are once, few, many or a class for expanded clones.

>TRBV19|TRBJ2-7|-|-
CASSWKGPYEQYF
TGTGCCAGTAGTTGGAAAGGGCCCTACGAGCAGTACTTC
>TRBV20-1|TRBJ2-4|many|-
CSAGGTALAKNIQYF
TGCAGTGCCGGCGGGACAGCGCTAGCCAAAAACATTCAGTACTTC
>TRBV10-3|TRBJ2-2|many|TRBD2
CAISELAVNTGELFF
TGTGCCATCAGTGAACTAGCGGTTAACACCGGGGAGCTGTTTTTT
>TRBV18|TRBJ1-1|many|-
CASSPARGGGNTEAFF
TGTGCCAGCTCACCCGCGCGCGGGGGTGGCAACACTGAAGCTTTCTTT
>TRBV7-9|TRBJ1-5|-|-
CASSLGVGDLDQPQHF
TGTGCCAGCAGCTTAGGGGTTGGGGATTTGGATCAGCCCCAGCATTTT
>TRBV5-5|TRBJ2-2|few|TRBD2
CASSRRTSGLVGELFF
TGTGCCAGCAGCCGACGGACTAGCGGGCTCGTCGGGGAGCTGTTTTTT
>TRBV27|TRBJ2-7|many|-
CASSLTAGPIYEQYF
TGTGCCAGCAGTTTGACTGCGGGACCGATCTACGAGCAGTACTTC
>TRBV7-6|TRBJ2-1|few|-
CASSLGGTNEQFF
TGTGCCAGCAGCTTAGGCGGGACCAATGAGCAGTTCTTC
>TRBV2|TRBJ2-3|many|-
CASSDLGRLSTDTQYF
TGTGCCAGCAGTGACTTAGGGAGGTTGAGCACAGATACGCAGTATTTT
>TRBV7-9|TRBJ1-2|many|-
CASSLQGRNGYTF
TGTGCCAGCAGCTTACAGGGGCGTAATGGCTACACCTTC
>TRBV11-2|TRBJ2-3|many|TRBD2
CAGSGTNTDTQYF
TGTGCCGGCAGCGGGACCAACACAGATACGCAGTATTTT
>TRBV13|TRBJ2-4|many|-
CASSLNVGTAKNIQYF
TGTGCCAGCAGCTTAAATGTCGGGACGGCCAAAAACATTCAGTACTTC
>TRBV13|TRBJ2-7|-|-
CASSLEGDEQYF
TGTGCCAGCAGCTTAGAAGGGGACGAGCAGTACTTC
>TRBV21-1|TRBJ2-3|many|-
CARRERVTDTQYF
TGTGCCAGGCGGGAGAGGGTCACAGATACGCAGTATTTT
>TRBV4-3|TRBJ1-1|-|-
CASSQDGDGTEAFF
TGCGCCAGCAGCCAAGACGGGGACGGCACTGAAGCTTTCTTT
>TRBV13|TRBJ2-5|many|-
CASSLGQGVVEKETQYF
TGTGCCAGCAGCTTAGGCCAGGGCGTGGTGGAGAAAGAGACCCAGTACTTC
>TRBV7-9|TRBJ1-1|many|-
CASSGQLNTEAFF
TGTGCCAGCAGTGGACAGCTGAACACTGAAGCTTTCTTT
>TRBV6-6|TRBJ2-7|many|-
CASRKENSYEQYF
TGTGCCAGCAGGAAGGAGAATAGCTACGAGCAGTACTTC
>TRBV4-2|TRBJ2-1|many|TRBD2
CASSQEAGESYNEQFF
TGTGCCAGCAGCCAAGAAGCGGGAGAGTCCTACAATGAGCAGTTCTTC
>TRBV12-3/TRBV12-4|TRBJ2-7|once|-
CASSPMGAASQHERYF
TGTGCCAGCAGTCCCATGGGGGCAGCCTCCCAGCACGAGCGGTACTTC
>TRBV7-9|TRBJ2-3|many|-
CASSLVDVADTQYF
TGTGCCAGCAGCTTAGTCGATGTCGCAGATACGCAGTATTTT
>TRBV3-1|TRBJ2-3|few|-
CASSQVLAGGSTDTQYF
TGTGCCAGCAGCCAAGTCCTGGCTGGGGGAAGCACAGATACGCAGTATTTT
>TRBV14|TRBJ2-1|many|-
CASSQDQGRPYNEQFF
TGTGCCAGCAGCCAAGACCAAGGGCGCCCCTACAATGAGCAGTTCTTC
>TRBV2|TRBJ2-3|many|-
CASSVGGVESTDTQYF
TGTGCCAGCAGTGTGGGGGGAGTGGAGTCTACAGATACGCAGTATTTT
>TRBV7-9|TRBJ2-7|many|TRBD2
CASSLDGGTSVSYEQYF
TGTGCCAGCAGCTTAGACGGTGGGACTAGCGTATCCTACGAGCAGTACTTC
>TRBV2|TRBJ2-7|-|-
CASLGEISSASYEQYF
TGTGCCAGCCTAGGAGAGATTTCCAGCGCCTCCTACGAGCAGTACTTC
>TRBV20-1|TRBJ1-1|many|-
CSATLTGPEAFF
TGCAGTGCTACCCTAACAGGGCCTGAAGCTTTCTTT
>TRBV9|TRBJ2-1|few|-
CASSVGLVSYNEQFF
TGTGCCAGCAGCGTAGGACTAGTCTCCTACAATGAGCAGTTCTTC
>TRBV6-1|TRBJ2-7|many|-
CASSDSSSSYEQYF
TGTGCCAGCAGTGACTCGTCGAGCTCCTACGAGCAGTACTTC
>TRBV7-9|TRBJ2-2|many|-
CASSLPPGELFF
TGTGCCAGCAGCTTACCCCCCGGGGAGCTGTTTTTT
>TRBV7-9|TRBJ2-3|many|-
CAGGEDTQYF
TGTGCCGGTGGTGAAGATACGCAGTATTTT
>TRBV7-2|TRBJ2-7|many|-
CASSLGSTYEQYF
TGTGCCAGCAGCTTGGGGAGTACCTACGAGCAGTACTTC